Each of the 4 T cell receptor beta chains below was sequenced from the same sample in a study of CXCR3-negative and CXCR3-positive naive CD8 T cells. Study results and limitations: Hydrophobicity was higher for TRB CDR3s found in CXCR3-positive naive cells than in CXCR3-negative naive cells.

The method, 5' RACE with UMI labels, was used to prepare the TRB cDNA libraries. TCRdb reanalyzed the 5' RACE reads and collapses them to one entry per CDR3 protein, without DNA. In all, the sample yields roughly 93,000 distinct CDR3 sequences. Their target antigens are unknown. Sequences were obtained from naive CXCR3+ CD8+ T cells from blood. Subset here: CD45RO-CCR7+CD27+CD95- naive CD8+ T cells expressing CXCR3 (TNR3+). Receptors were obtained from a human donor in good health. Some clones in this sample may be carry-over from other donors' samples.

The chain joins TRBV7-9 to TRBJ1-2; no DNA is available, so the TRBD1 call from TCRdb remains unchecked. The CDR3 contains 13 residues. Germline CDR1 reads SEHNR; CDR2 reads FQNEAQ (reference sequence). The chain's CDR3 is CASSFGGGRGYTF.

This chain's CDR3 is CASSPMTGPYEQYF. The V call is TRBV19, the J call TRBJ2-7. In germline, CDR1 is LNHDA, CDR2 SQIVND (reference sequence). This CDR3 comprises 14 residues. The full variable domain, in which reference TRBV19 and TRBJ2-7 provide the parts outside the CDR3, is DGGITQSPKYLFRKEGQNVTLSCEQNLNHDAMYWYRQDPGQGLRLIYYSQIVNDFQKGDIAEGYSVSREKKESFPLTVTSAQKNPTAFYLCASSPMTGPYEQYFGPGTRLTVT.

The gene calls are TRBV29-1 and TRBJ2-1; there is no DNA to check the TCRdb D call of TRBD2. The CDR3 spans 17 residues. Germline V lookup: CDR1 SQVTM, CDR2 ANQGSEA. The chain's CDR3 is CSVESRVLAGFANEQFF.

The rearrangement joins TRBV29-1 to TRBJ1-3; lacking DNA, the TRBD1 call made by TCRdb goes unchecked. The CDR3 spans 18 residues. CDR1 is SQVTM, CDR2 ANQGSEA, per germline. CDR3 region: CSVEDLPPGRYSGNTIYF.